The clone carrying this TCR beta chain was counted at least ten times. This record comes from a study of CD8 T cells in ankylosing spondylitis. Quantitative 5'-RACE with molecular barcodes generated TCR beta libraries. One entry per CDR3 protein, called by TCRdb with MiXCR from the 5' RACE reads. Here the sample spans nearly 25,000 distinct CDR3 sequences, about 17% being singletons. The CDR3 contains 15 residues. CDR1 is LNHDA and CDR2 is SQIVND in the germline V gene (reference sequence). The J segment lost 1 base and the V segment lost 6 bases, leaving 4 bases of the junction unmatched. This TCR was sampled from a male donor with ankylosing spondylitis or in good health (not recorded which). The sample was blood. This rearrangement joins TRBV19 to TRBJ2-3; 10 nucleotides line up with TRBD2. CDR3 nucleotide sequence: TGTGCCAGTAGCAAACTAGCGGGACGCACAGATACGCAGTATTTT. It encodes CASSKLAGRTDTQYF.